This TCR beta chain was sequenced during a study of cytomegalovirus exposure and HLA in healthy donors. Overall study results and limits: The study labeled 164 TCR beta chains cytomegalovirus-associated. In a later analysis, at a false discovery rate of 0.05, 16,951 TCR beta sequences matched HLA alleles.

Concerning this clone itself: What it binds is unknown.

The primer mix had 60 Vbeta and 13 Jbeta primers. The method was immunoSEQ multiplex PCR; TCRdb's version includes in-frame clones alone and lacks a portion of them. The sample table includes roughly 120,000 clones. The sequence came from a man aged 18 to 29 in good health and CMV-seronegative. Sequenced input: PBMCs.

CDR3 residues: CASNGQGHEQYF. In DNA, the CDR3 is TGTGCCAGCAACGGACAGGGCCACGAGCAGTACTTC. This chain uses TRBV6-1 with TRBJ2-7; 8 bases fit TRBD1. V was pared by 7 bases and J by 5 bases, with 4 bases of the junction left unmatched. CDR3 size: 12 residues. Germline V gives CDR1 MNHNS, CDR2 SASEGT.